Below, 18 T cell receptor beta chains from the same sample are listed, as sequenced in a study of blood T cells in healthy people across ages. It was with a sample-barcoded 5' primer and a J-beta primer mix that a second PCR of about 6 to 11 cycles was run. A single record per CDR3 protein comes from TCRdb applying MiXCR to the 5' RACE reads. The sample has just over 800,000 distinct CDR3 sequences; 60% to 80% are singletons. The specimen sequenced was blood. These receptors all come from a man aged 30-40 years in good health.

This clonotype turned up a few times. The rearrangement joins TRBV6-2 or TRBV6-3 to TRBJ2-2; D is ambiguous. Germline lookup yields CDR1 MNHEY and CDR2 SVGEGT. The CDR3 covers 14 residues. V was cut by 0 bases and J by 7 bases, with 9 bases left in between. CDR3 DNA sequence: TGTGCCAGCAGTTACTCGACTGAGGTCGGGGAGCTGTTTTTT. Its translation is CASSYSTEVGELFF.

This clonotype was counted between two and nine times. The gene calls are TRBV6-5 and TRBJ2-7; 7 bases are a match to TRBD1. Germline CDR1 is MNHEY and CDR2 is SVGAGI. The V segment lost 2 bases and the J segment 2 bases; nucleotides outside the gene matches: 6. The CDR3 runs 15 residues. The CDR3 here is CASSYRNRGPYEQYF. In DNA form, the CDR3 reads TGTGCCAGCAGTTACCGGAACAGGGGCCCCTACGAGCAGTACTTC.

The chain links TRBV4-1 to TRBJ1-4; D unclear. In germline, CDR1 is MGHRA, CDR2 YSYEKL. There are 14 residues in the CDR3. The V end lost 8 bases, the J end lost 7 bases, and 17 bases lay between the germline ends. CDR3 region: CASGSPIPGEKLFF. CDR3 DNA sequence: TGCGCCAGCGGCAGTCCTATCCCGGGTGAAAAACTGTTTTTT.

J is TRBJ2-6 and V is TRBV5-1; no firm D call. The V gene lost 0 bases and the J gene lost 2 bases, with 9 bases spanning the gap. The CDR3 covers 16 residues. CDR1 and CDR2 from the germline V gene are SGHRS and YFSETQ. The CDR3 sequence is CASSLGGVTGANVLTF. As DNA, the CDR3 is TGCGCCAGCAGCTTGGGTGGGGTGACTGGGGCCAACGTCCTGACTTTC.

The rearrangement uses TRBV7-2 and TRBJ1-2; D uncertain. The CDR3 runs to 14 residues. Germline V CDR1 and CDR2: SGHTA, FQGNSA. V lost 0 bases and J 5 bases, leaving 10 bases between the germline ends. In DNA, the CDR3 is TGTGCCAGCAGCTTAGCGCCAATTAAATATGGCTACACCTTC. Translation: CASSLAPIKYGYTF. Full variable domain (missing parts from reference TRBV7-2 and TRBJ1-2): GAGVSQSPSNKVTEKGKDVELRCDPISGHTALYWYRQSLGQGLEFLIYFQGNSAPDKSGLPSDRFSAERTGGSVSTLTIQRTQQEDSAVYLCASSLAPIKYGYTFGSGTRLTVV.

The CDR3 spells CSASTGDSNQPQHF. CDR3 nucleotide sequence: TGCAGTGCTAGTACAGGGGATAGCAATCAGCCCCAGCATTTT. The rearrangement uses TRBV20-1 and TRBJ1-5; 7 nucleotides match TRBD1. This CDR3 contains 14 residues. Germline CDR1 reads DFQATT; CDR2 reads SNEGSKA (reference sequence). The V gene end was trimmed by 3 bases and the J gene end by 0 bases; junction bases not matched to a gene: 2.

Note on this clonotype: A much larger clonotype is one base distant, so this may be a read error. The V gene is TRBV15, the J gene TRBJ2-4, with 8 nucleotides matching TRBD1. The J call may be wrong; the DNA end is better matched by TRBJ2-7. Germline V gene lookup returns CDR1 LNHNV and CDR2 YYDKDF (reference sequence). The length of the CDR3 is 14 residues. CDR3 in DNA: TGTGGCACCAGCTCTGCCGGGACAGGCGACGAGCAGTACTTC. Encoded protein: CGTSSAGTGDEQYF.

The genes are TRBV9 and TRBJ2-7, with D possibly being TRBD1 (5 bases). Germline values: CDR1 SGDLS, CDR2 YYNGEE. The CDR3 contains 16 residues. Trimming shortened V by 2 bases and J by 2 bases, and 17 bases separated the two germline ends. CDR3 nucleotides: TGTGCCAGCAGCGTTAAACAGGACCCAGGTCCCTACGAGCAGTACTTC. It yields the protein CASSVKQDPGPYEQYF.

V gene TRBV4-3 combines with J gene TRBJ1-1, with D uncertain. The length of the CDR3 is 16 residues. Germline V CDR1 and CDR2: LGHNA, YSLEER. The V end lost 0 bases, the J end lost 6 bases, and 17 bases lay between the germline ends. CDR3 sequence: CASSQDQEGPRAEAFF. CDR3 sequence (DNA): TGCGCCAGCAGCCAAGATCAGGAGGGCCCAAGAGCTGAAGCTTTCTTT.

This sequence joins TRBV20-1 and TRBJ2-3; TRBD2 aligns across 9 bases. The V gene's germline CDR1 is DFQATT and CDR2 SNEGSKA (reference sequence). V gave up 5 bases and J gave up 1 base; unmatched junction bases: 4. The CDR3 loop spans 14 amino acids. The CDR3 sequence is CSAQPSGGTDTQYF. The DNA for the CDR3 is TGCAGTGCTCAACCTAGCGGGGGCACAGATACGCAGTATTTT.

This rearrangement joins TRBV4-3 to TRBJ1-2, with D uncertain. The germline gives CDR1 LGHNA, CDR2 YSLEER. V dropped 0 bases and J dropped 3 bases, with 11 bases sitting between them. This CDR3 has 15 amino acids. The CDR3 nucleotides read TGCGCCAGCAGCCAAGATTTAGGCAGCTACTATGGCTACACCTTC. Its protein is CASSQDLGSYYGYTF.

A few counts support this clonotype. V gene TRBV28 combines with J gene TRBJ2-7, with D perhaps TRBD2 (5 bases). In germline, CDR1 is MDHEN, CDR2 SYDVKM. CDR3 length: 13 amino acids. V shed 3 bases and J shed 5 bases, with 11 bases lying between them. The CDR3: CASSFGRRNEQYF. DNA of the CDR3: TGTGCCAGCAGTTTCGGTAGGAGGAACGAGCAGTACTTC. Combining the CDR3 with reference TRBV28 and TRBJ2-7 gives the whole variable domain DVKVTQSSRYLVKRTGEKVFLECVQDMDHENMFWYRQDPGLGLRLIYFSYDVKMKEKGDIPEGYSVSREKKERFSLILESASTNQTSMYLCASSFGRRNEQYFGPGTRLTVT.

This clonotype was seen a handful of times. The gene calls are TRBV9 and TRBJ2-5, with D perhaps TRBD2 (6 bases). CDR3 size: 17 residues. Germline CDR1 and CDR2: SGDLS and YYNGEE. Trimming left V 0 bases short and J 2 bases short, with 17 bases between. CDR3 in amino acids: CASSVVAGAGTQETQYF. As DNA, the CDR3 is TGTGCCAGCAGCGTAGTGGCTGGGGCCGGGACTCAAGAGACCCAGTACTTC.

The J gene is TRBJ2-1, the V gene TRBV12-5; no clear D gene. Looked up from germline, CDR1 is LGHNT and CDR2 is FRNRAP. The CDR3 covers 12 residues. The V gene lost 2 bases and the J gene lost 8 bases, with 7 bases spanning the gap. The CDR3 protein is CASGLWMDEQFF. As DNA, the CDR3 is TGTGCTAGTGGTTTGTGGATGGATGAGCAGTTCTTC.

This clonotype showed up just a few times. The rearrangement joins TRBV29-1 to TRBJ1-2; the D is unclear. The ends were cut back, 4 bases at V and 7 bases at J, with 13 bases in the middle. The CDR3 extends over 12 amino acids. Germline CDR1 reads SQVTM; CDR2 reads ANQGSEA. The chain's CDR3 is CSVVLGVGGYTF. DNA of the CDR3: TGCAGCGTTGTTCTGGGCGTCGGTGGCTACACCTTC.

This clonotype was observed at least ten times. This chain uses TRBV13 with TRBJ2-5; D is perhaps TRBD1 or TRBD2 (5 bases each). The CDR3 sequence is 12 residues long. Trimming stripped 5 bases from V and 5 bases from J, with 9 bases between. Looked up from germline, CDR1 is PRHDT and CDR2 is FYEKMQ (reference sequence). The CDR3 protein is CASSRGVETQYF. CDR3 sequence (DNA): TGTGCCAGCAGCCGAGGGGTGGAGACCCAGTACTTC.

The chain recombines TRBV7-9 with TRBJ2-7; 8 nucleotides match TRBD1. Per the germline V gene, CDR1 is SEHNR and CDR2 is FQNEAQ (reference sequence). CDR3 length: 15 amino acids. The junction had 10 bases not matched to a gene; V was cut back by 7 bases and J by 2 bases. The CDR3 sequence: CASTRTGQDAYEQYF. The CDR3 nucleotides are TGTGCCAGCACCCGAACGGGACAGGACGCCTACGAGCAGTACTTC.

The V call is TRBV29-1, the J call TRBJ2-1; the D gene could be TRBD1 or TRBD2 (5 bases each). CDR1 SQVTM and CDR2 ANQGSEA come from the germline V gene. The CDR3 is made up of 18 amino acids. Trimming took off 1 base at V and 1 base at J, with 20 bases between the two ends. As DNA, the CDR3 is TGCAGCGTTGAAGGAAACCCCCGTGGGGGTAAGTCCTACAATGAGCAGTTCTTC. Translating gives CSVEGNPRGGKSYNEQFF.